The clone carrying this T cell receptor (beta chain) was seen a handful of times. The sample belongs to a study of OX40 agonist ivuxolimab in advanced cancers. Germline values: CDR1 SGHVS, CDR2 FNYEAQ. The CDR3 sequence is 12 residues long. Deletions cut 5 bases from V and 1 base from J, with 5 bases between. This table comes from immunoSEQ multiplex PCR, and its TCRdb copy is limited to in-frame clones, with some not included. The sample lists several thousand clones, roughly 71% seen once, with roughly 18% in the top ten. This TCR was sampled from an adult with an advanced solid tumor such as melanoma, head and neck, liver or kidney cancer. The sequenced sample was CD4+ or CD8+ T cells sorted from blood, obtained in a trial of the OX40 agonist ivuxolimab. This sequence joins TRBV7-6 and TRBJ2-5; no definite D call. The CDR3 sequence: CASSTLQETQYF. Here the CDR3 DNA reads TGTGCCAGCAGCACGCTCCAAGAGACCCAGTACTTC.